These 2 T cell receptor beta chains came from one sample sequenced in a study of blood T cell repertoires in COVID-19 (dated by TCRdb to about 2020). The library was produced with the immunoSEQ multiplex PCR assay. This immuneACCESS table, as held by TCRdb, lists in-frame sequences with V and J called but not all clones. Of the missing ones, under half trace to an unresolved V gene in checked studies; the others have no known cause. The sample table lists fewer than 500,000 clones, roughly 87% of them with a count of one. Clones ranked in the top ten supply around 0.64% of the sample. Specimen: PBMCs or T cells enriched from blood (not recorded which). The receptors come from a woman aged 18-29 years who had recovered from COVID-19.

The CDR3 DNA reads as TGTGCCAGCAGTGAACATTCCAAATATACAGTGAACACTGAAGCTTTCTTT. It encodes CASSEHSKYTVNTEAFF. V gene TRBV2 combines with J gene TRBJ1-1, with unresolved D. CDR1 and CDR2 from the germline V gene are SNHLY and FYNNEI. This CDR3 has 17 residues. Trimming took off 2 bases at V and 0 bases at J, with 16 bases between the two ends.

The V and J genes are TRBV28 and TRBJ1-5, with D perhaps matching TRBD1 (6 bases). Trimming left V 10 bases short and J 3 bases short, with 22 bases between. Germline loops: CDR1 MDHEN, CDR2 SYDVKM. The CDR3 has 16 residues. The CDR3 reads CATSGRDTLSNQPQHF. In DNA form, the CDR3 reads TGTGCCACCTCGGGCCGGGACACCCTTTCCAATCAGCCCCAGCATTTT.